This TCR beta chain was sequenced in a study of blood T cell repertoires in COVID-19. Study at large: Collection of acute and convalescent COVID-19 samples took place in the United States, Italy and Spain. T cells, B-cell-depleted T cells, or PBMCs supplied cDNA or gDNA.

CDR1 SGHAT and CDR2 FQNNGV come from the germline V gene. The CDR3 length is 16 residues. V was clipped by 5 bases and J by 6 bases; unmatched bases: 8. Clones were read by immunoSEQ multiplex PCR, and TCRdb kept only the in-frame ones, dropping some. The sample includes approximately 250,000 clones, approximately 85% of them seen just once. Sequencing was done on a sample of PBMCs or T cells enriched from blood (not recorded which). The receptor was derived from a woman aged 50 to 60 with acute COVID-19. This rearrangement joins TRBV11-2 to TRBJ2-7; 15 bases agree with TRBD2. The DNA of the CDR3 is TGTGCCAGCAGCCCCTGGACTAGCGGGGGGGCAGGCGAGCAGTACTTC. Its protein product is CASSPWTSGGAGEQYF.